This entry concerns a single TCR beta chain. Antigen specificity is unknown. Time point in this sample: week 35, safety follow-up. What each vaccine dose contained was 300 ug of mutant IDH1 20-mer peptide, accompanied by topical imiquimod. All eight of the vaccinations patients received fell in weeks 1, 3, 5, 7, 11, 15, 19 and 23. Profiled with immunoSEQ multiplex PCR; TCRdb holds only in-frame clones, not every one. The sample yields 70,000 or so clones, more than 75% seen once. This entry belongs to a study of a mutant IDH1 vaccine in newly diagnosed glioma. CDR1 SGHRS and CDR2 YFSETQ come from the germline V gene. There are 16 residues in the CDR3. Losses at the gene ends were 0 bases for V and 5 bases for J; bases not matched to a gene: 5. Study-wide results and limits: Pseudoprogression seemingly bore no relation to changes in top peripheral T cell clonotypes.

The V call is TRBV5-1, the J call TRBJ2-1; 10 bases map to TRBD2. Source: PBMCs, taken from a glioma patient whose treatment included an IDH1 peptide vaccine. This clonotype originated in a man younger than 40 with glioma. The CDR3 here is CASSLALAGVNNEQFF. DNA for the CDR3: TGCGCCAGCAGCTTGGCCCTAGCGGGAGTAAACAATGAGCAGTTCTTC.